These 18 T cell receptor beta chains were sequenced from one sample in a study of shared clonotypes between healthy human individuals. Generated by immunoSEQ multiplex PCR, the TCRdb table keeps only in-frame clones and is missing some. Altogether some 2 million clones are present, about 95% being singletons, with the ten largest covering roughly 1.2%. Positive CCR7 selection of CD45RO-negative cells yielded the naive CD8 cells, and terminally differentiated effector memory CD45RA+ cells were excluded. Sequences were obtained from naive CD8+ T cells sorted from blood. All receptors come from a man aged 18-30 years in good health.

This clone has a count of ten or more. The V and J genes are TRBV14 and TRBJ2-1; unclear D gene. Germline V CDR1 and CDR2: SGHDN, FVKESK. Trimming shortened V by 0 bases and J by 4 bases, and 13 bases separated the two germline ends. This CDR3 has 16 residues. The CDR3 coding sequence is TGTGCCAGCAGCCAAGACGCGGTTAGTCCTTACAATGAGCAGTTCTTC. Translation gives CASSQDAVSPYNEQFF. Full variable domain (remainder filled in from reference TRBV14 and TRBJ2-1): EAGVTQFPSHSVIEKGQTVTLRCDPISGHDNLYWYRRVMGKEIKFLLHFVKESKQDESGMPNNRFLAERTGGTYSTLKVQPAELEDSGVYFCASSQDAVSPYNEQFFGPGTRLTVL.

This sequence joins TRBV4-1 and TRBJ2-5; D unresolved. The germline CDR1 and CDR2 sequences are MGHRA and YSYEKL. The CDR3 loop spans 14 amino acids. V gave up 1 base and J gave up 2 bases, with 8 bases separating them. The CDR3 protein is CASSQVQMQETQYF. The CDR3 bases are TGCGCCAGCAGCCAAGTACAGATGCAAGAGACCCAGTACTTC.

This clone has only one observation. J is TRBJ2-7 and V is TRBV4-1; TRBD1 aligns across 9 bases. Germline V gene sequence: CDR1 MGHRA, CDR2 YSYEKL. V shed 1 base, J shed 6 bases, and the junction held 4 bases outside the gene matches. The CDR3 sequence is 14 residues long. CDR3 bases: TGCGCCAGCAGCCAAGGACAGGGGGTATCCGAGCAGTACTTC. Its protein product is CASSQGQGVSEQYF.

This chain uses TRBV7-6 with TRBJ2-3; 7 positions match TRBD1. The CDR3 runs 15 residues. Unmatched junction bases numbered 7, after V lost 5 bases and J lost 2 bases. CDR1 is SGHVS, CDR2 FNYEAQ, per germline. CDR3 in amino acids: CASSPGQSPTDTQYF. CDR3 in DNA: TGTGCCAGCAGCCCGGGACAGAGTCCCACAGATACGCAGTATTTT.

This clone has only one observation. The genes are TRBV28 and TRBJ1-5; D gene ambiguous. V lost 8 bases, J lost 1 base, and 21 bases lay in between. CDR1 is MDHEN and CDR2 is SYDVKM in the germline V gene. This CDR3 region has 17 residues. DNA of the CDR3: TGTGCCAGCCTTCACGTAGTCCCCGCGGGCAGCAATCAGCCCCAGCATTTT. Its translation is CASLHVVPAGSNQPQHF.

The chain has TRBV7-8 and TRBJ2-5; 10 bases line up with TRBD2. The CDR3 is 17 residues long. CDR1 and CDR2 from the germline V gene are SGHVS and FQNEAQ. The trim removed 5 bases at V and 5 bases at J, leaving 14 bases unmatched. The CDR3 protein is CASSPYSSGGAAETQYF. CDR3 in DNA: TGTGCCAGCAGCCCCTATTCGAGCGGGGGGGCCGCGGAGACCCAGTACTTC.

The chain employs TRBV4-2 and TRBJ1-3; D is possibly TRBD1 (5 bases). The length of the CDR3 is 16 residues. The V and J ends lost 0 bases and 8 bases respectively, with 17 bases between them. CDR1 LGHNA and CDR2 YNFKEQ come from the germline V gene. The CDR3 sequence: CASSQDQGTFGDTIYF. CDR3 sequence (DNA): TGTGCCAGCAGCCAAGATCAAGGGACCTTTGGGGACACCATATATTTT.

This chain joins TRBV12-5 and TRBJ2-1; D not resolved. Germline CDR1 LGHNT, CDR2 FRNRAP. The CDR3 sequence is 14 residues long. V was pared by 1 base and J by 10 bases, with 14 bases between. The CDR3: CASGLAKNSDEQFF. The DNA of the CDR3 is TGTGCTAGTGGTTTGGCGAAAAACTCGGACGAGCAGTTCTTC.

This clone was observed a single time. The chain recombines TRBV4-3 with TRBJ1-4; the match to TRBD1 covers 7 bases. The CDR3 covers 14 residues. Germline values: CDR1 LGHNA, CDR2 YSLEER. The junction had 0 bases not matched to a gene; V was cut back by 0 bases and J by 5 bases. The CDR3 coding sequence is TGCGCCAGCAGCCAAGAGACAGGGAATGAAAAACTGTTTTTT. Translated, it gives CASSQETGNEKLFF.

This chain links TRBV4-1 with TRBJ2-7, with D maybe TRBD1 (5 bases). The CDR3 contains 16 residues. The V gene's germline CDR1 is MGHRA and CDR2 YSYEKL. Trimming took 3 bases from V and 3 from J, leaving 18 bases between them. CDR3 region: CASSHAKGNSDYEQYF. In nucleotides, the CDR3 is TGCGCCAGCAGCCACGCCAAGGGGAACAGCGACTACGAGCAGTACTTC.

The chain links TRBV2 to TRBJ2-1; 10 positions match TRBD2. V gave up 11 bases and J gave up 4 bases; unmatched junction bases: 2. The CDR3 extends over 12 amino acids. The germline V gene has CDR1 SNHLY and CDR2 FYNNEI. The chain's CDR3 is CALLAGYNEQFF. The CDR3 DNA sequence: TGTGCCCTACTAGCGGGATACAATGAGCAGTTCTTC.

CDR3 in amino acids: CASSPAGQDTQYF. The CDR3 DNA sequence: TGTGCCAGCAGCCCCGCTGGGCAGGATACGCAGTATTTT. This rearrangement joins TRBV7-9 to TRBJ2-3; D uncertain. There are 13 residues in the CDR3. The germline gives CDR1 SEHNR, CDR2 FQNEAQ (reference sequence). V was pared by 5 bases and J by 6 bases, with 12 bases between.

The genes are TRBV12-5 and TRBJ1-1; D ambiguous. This CDR3 is 14 amino acids long. V was pared by 5 bases and J by 6 bases, with 16 bases between. Germline CDR1 is LGHNT and CDR2 is FRNRAP. The CDR3 loop reads CASGPTGPIAEAFF. DNA of the CDR3: TGTGCTAGTGGTCCCACGGGCCCGATCGCTGAAGCTTTCTTT. The full variable domain, completed using reference TRBV12-5 and TRBJ1-1, is DARVTQTPRHKVTEMGQEVTMRCQPILGHNTVFWYRQTMMQGLELLAYFRNRAPLDDSGMPKDRFSAEMPDATLATLKIQPSEPRDSAVYFCASGPTGPIAEAFFGQGTRLTVV.

The table lists this clone with a count of one. The chain links TRBV5-1 to TRBJ2-2, with D possibly matching TRBD1 (5 bases). The V gene's germline CDR1 is SGHRS and CDR2 YFSETQ. The length of the CDR3 is 15 residues. The ends were cut back, 2 bases at V and 4 bases at J, with 12 bases in the middle. The CDR3 loop reads CASSFSRDGTGELFF. The CDR3 nucleotides are TGCGCCAGCAGCTTTTCCAGGGATGGCACCGGGGAGCTGTTTTTT.

This CDR3 reads CAWWSHTGELFF. Written as DNA, the CDR3 is TGTGCCTGGTGGTCACACACCGGGGAGCTGTTTTTT. The rearrangement uses TRBV30 and TRBJ2-2; D is unresolved. CDR1 is GTSNPN and CDR2 is SVGIG in the germline V gene (reference sequence). V lost 5 bases and J lost 3, with 7 bases in between. CDR3 length: 12 residues. Full variable domain (remainder filled in from reference TRBV30 and TRBJ2-2): SQTIHQWPATLVQPVGSPLSLECTVEGTSNPNLYWYRQAAGRGLQLLFYSVGIGQISSEVPQNLSASRPQDRQFILSSKKLLLSDSGFYLCAWWSHTGELFFGEGSRLTVL.

This clone was observed once. CDR3 DNA: TGTGCCAGCAGCTTAGGGACAGGGCCCTATGACACTGAAGCTTTCTTT. The encoded protein is CASSLGTGPYDTEAFF. The chain combines TRBV7-9 with TRBJ1-1; the match to TRBD1 covers 8 bases. Trimming removed 1 base from V and 3 bases from J; junction bases left unmatched: 7. This CDR3 is 16 amino acids long. The V gene's germline CDR1 is SEHNR and CDR2 FQNEAQ (reference sequence).

This chain joins TRBV19 and TRBJ2-5, with TRBD2 as a possible D gene (7 bases). Germline CDR1 LNHDA, CDR2 SQIVND (reference sequence). The CDR3 totals 17 residues. Trimming took 5 bases from V and 1 from J, leaving 20 bases between them. CDR3 coding DNA: TGTGCCAGTAGTCTCCTGTGGGGGGGCGATATCCAAGAGACCCAGTACTTC. Amino acids: CASSLLWGGDIQETQYF. The full variable domain, completed using reference TRBV19 and TRBJ2-5, is DGGITQSPKYLFRKEGQNVTLSCEQNLNHDAMYWYRQDPGQGLRLIYYSQIVNDFQKGDIAEGYSVSREKKESFPLTVTSAQKNPTAFYLCASSLLWGGDIQETQYFGPGTRLLVL.

Worth noting for this clone: Other nucleotide sequences in the sample specify the same CDR3. V gene TRBV7-8 combines with J gene TRBJ2-7, with 7 bases lining up with TRBD2. V was clipped by 5 bases and J by 2 bases; unmatched bases: 6. The germline CDR1 and CDR2 sequences are SGHVS and FQNEAQ. The CDR3 runs 14 residues. The CDR3: CASSRAGDTYEQYF. DNA of the CDR3: TGTGCCAGCAGCAGGGCGGGAGATACCTACGAGCAGTACTTC.